This TCR beta chain was obtained from a study of T cells in localized non-small cell lung cancer. The study, taken as a whole, reports: Adjacent lung had a median approximately 57 of the 100 largest tumor clones. Longer overall survival accompanied higher blood T cell density. As only one tumor region underwent sequencing, heterogeneity remains possible. The highest T cell clonality was in uninvolved adjacent lung, above tumor.

The ends were cut back, 3 bases at V and 3 bases at J, with 9 bases in the middle. There are 13 residues in the CDR3. The germline V gene has CDR1 SQVTM and CDR2 ANQGSEA. Measured with immunoSEQ multiplex PCR; TCRdb has only the in-frame clones, and not every one. The table lists about 19,000 clones, 65% to 90% of them singletons. Comment on this clone: Antigen unknown.

This receptor was obtained from a man aged 40 to 75 with stage I lung adenocarcinoma. Sequences were derived from peripheral blood, sampled before any cancer treatment. This sequence joins TRBV29-1 and TRBJ1-3; TRBD1 is a possible D gene (5 bases). The CDR3 region has the DNA TGCAGCGTTGACAGGGTTGGTGGAAACACCATATATTTT. Translation: CSVDRVGGNTIYF. The whole variable domain, remainder taken from reference TRBV29-1 and TRBJ1-3, is SAVISQKPSRDICQRGTSLTIQCQVDSQVTMMFWYRQQPGQSLTLIATANQGSEATYESGFVIDKFPISRPNLTFSTLTVSNMSPEDSSIYLCSVDRVGGNTIYFGEGSWLTVV.